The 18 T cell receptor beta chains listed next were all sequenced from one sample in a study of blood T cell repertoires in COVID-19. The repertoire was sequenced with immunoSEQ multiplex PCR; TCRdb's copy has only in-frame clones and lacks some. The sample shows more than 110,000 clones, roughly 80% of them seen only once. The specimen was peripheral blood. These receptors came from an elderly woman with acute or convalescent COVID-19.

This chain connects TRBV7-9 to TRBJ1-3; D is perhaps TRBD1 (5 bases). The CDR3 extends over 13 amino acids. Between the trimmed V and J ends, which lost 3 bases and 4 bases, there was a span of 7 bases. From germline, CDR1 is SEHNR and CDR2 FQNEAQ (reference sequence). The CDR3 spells CASSFGAGNTIYF. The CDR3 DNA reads TGTGCCAGCAGCTTTGGGGCCGGAAACACCATATATTTT. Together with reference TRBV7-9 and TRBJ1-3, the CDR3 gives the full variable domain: DTGVSQNPRHKITKRGQNVTFRCDPISEHNRLYWYRQTLGQGPEFLTYFQNEAQLEKSRLLSDRFSAERPKGSFSTLEIQRTEQGDSAMYLCASSFGAGNTIYFGEGSWLTVV.

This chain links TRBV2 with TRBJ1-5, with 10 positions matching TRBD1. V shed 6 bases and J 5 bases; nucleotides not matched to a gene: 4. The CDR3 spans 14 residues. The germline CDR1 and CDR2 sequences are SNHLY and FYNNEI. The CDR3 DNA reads TGTGCCAGCAGGGGACAGGGGAGTTATCAGCCCCAGCATTTT. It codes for CASRGQGSYQPQHF.

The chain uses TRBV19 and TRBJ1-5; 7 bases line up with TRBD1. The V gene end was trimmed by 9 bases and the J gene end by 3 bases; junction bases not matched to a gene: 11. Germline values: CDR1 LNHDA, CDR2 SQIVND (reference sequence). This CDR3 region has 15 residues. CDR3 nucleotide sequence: TGTGCCAGCCGCAGACAGGGAAGGGACAATCAGCCCCAGCATTTT. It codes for CASRRQGRDNQPQHF.

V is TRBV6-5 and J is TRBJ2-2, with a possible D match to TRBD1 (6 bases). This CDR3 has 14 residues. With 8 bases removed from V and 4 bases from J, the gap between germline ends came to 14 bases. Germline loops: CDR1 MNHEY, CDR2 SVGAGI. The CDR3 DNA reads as TGTGCCAGCCGGGCTAGCAGGGGCACCGGGGAGCTGTTTTTT. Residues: CASRASRGTGELFF.

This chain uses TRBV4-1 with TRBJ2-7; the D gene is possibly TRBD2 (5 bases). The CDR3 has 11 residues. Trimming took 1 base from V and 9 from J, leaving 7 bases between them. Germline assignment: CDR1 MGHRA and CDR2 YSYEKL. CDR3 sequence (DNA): TGCGCCAGCAGCCAAGGCGCGGGGCAGTACTTC. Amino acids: CASSQGAGQYF.

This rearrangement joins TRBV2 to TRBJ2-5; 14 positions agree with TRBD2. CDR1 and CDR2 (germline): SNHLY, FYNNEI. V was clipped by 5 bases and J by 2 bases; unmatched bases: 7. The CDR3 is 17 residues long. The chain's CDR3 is CASSRLAGGRGQETQYF. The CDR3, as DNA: TGTGCCAGCAGTAGACTAGCGGGAGGGCGGGGGCAAGAGACCCAGTACTTC.

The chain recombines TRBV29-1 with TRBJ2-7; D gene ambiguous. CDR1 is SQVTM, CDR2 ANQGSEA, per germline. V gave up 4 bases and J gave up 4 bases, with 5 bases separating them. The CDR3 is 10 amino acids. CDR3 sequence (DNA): TGCAGCGTTGGTTCATACGAGCAGTACTTC. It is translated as CSVGSYEQYF.

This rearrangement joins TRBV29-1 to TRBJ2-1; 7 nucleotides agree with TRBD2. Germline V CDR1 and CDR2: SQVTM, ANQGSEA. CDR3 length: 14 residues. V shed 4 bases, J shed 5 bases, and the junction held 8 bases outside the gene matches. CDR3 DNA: TGCAGCGTTGTGGTTACTAGCGCTGACAATGAGCAGTTCTTC. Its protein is CSVVVTSADNEQFF.

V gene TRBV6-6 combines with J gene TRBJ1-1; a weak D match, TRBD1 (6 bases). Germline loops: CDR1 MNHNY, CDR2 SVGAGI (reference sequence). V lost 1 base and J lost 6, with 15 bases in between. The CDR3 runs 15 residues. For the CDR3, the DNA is TGTGCCAGCAGTTACTTCAGGCAGGGGATGCCTGAAGCTTTCTTT. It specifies CASSYFRQGMPEAFF.

This CDR3 reads CASSLAGGHQTSTPYNEQFF. Written as DNA, the CDR3 is TGCGCCAGCAGCTTGGCCGGAGGACACCAGACTAGTACCCCCTACAATGAGCAGTTCTTC. V is TRBV5-1 and J is TRBJ2-1; a weak D match, TRBD2 (6 bases). The CDR3 consists of 20 residues. The V and J ends lost 0 bases and 2 bases respectively, with 24 bases between them. Per the germline V gene, CDR1 is SGHRS and CDR2 is YFSETQ.

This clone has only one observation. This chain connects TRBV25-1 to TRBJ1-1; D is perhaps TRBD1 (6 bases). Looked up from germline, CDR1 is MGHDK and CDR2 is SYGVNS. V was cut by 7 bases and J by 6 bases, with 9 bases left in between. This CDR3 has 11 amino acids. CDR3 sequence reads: CASMWGPEAFF. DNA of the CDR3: TGTGCCAGCATGTGGGGGCCTGAAGCTTTCTTT.

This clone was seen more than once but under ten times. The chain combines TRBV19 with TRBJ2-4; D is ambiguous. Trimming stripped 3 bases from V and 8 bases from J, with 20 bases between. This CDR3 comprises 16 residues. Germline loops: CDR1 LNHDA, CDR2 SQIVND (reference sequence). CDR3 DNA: TGTGCCAGTAGTATCCAAAACTTCCCCCGGGTTTACATTCAGTACTTC. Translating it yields CASSIQNFPRVYIQYF.

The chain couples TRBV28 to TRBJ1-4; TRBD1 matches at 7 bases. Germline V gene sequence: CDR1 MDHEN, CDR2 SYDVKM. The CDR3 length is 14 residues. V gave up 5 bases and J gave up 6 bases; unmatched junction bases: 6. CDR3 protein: CASSGTDNYEKLFF. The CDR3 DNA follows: TGTGCCAGCAGTGGGACAGATAACTATGAAAAACTGTTTTTT.

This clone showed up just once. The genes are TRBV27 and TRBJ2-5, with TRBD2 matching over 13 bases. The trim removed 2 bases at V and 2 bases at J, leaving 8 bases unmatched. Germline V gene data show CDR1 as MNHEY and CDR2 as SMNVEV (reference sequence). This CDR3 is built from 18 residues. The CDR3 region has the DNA TGTGCCAGCAGTTTAGGGGTTACTAGCGGGGGGGCTCAAGAGACCCAGTACTTC. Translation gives CASSLGVTSGGAQETQYF.

CDR3 sequence: CASSVAGAKNEQFF. CDR3 nucleotides: TGCGCCAGCAGTGTAGCGGGAGCGAAGAATGAGCAGTTCTTC. This chain joins TRBV10-1 and TRBJ2-1; 9 bases align to TRBD2. The germline gives CDR1 WNHNN, CDR2 SYGVQD (reference sequence). The CDR3 is made up of 14 amino acids. Germline trimming cut 4 bases from V and 7 bases from J; bases unmatched to any gene: 5.

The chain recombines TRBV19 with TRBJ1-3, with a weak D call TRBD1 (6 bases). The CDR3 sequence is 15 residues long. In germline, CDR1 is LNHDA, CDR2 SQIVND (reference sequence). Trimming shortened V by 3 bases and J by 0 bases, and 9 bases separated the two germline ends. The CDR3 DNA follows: TGTGCCAGTAGTATTGGGGGCTTCTCTGGAAACACCATATATTTT. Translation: CASSIGGFSGNTIYF.

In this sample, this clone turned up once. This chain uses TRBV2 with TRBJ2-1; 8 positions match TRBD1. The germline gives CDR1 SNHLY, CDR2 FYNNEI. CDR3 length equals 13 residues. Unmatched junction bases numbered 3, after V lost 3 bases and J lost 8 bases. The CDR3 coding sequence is TGTGCCAGCAGTGATCAGGGGGCACATGAGCAGTTCTTC. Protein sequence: CASSDQGAHEQFF. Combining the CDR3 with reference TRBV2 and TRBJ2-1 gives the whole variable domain EPEVTQTPSHQVTQMGQEVILRCVPISNHLYFYWYRQILGQKVEFLVSFYNNEISEKSEIFDDQFSVERPDGSNFTLKIRSTKLEDSAMYFCASSDQGAHEQFFGPGTRLTVL.

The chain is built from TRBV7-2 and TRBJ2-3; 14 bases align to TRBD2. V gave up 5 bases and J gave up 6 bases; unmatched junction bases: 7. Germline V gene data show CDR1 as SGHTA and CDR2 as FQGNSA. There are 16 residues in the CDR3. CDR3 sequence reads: CASSLRLAGGADTQYF. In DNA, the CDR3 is TGTGCCAGCAGCCTTAGACTAGCGGGGGGGGCGGATACGCAGTATTTT.